Included here is one T cell receptor beta chain sequence, with context. Its antigen is unknown. Naive CD8 cells, CD45RO-negative and positively selected for CCR7, excluded terminally differentiated effector memory CD45RA+ cells. The data were obtained in a study of shared clonotypes between healthy human individuals. Study-wide points: Non-shared clonotypes displayed generation probabilities falling below those of clonotypes present in all four donors. Sorted-subset samples were not fully sequenced, rarefaction indicated.

The table came from immunoSEQ multiplex PCR; TCRdb's copy has only in-frame clones and leaves some out. The sample includes about 590,000 clones, just under 97% of them seen just once. The clonotype originates from a woman in her twenties or thirties in good health. The source material was naive CD8+ T cells sorted from blood.

For the CDR3, the DNA is TGTGCCAGCAGTTTCTTCCCTTTACAGGGGTCCCCTAGTGATGAGCAGTTCTTC. Protein product: CASSFFPLQGSPSDEQFF. This chain uses TRBV27 with TRBJ2-1; the match to TRBD1 covers 7 bases. Trimming cost V 3 bases and J 8 bases; bases outside gene matches: 19. The CDR3 is made up of 18 amino acids. The germline CDR1 and CDR2 sequences are MNHEY and SMNVEV (reference sequence).